This T cell receptor beta chain was sequenced during a study of cytomegalovirus exposure and HLA in healthy donors. Overall study findings and caveats: Reported performance of the classifier showed diagnosis of cytomegalovirus status with high specificity and sensitivity. TCR beta sequences reportedly predicted most subjects' HLA-A and HLA-B alleles accurately. The authors later found HLA-associated TCR beta chains more clonally expanded than equally common others.

In regard to this clone: Its antigen remains unknown.

The CDR3 loop spans 14 amino acids. CDR1 and CDR2 (germline): MNHEY, SVGAGI. V lost 7 bases and J lost 5; bases outside the gene matches: 8. The PCR had 60 Vbeta and 13 Jbeta primers. Sequenced by immunoSEQ multiplex PCR; TCRdb stores in-frame clones only, minus some. Reported are 100,000 to 150,000 clones; the ten largest clones contain about 1.5%. This chain links TRBV6-5 with TRBJ1-1; 9 nucleotides align to TRBD1. The TCR comes from a woman aged 40-49 years in good health and CMV-seropositive. What was sequenced was PBMCs. The CDR3 coding sequence is TGTGCCAGCACCCAGGACAGGGGAAGGACTGAAGCTTTCTTT. Translation gives CASTQDRGRTEAFF.